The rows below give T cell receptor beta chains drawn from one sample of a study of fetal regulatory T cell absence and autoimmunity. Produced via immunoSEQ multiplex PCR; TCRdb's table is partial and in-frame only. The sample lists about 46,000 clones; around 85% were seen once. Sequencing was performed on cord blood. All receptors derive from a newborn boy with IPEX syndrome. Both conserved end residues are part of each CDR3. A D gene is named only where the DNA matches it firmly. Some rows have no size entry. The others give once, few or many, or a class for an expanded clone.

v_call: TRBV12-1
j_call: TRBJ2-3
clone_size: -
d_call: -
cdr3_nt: TGTGCCAGCAGCTTCGGCGGGGGCGGGTTCACAGATACGCAGTATTTT
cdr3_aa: CASSFGGGGFTDTQYF

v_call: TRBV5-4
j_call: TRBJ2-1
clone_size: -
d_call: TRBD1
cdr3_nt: TGTGCCAGCAGCCCCCCCCGGGACAGGGACTACAATGAGCAGTTCTTC
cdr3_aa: CASSPPRDRDYNEQFF

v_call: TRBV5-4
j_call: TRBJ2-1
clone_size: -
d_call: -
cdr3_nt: TGTGCCAGCAGCTCGGTTGGGGGGCGCAGTGAGCAGTTCTTC
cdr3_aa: CASSSVGGRSEQFF

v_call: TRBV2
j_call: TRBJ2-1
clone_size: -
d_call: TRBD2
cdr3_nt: TGTGCCAGCAGGACGATTAGCGGGAGGTCCTACAATGAGCAGTTCTTC
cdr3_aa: CASRTISGRSYNEQFF

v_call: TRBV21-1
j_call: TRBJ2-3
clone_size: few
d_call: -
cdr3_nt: TGTGCCAGCAGCAAAGTGGCGGGACTAGCGGGTGATACGCAGTATTTT
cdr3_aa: CASSKVAGLAGDTQYF

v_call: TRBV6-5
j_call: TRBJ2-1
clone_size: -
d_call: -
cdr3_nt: TGTGCCAGCAGTCACCGAGGCGGCTACAATGAGCAGTTCTTC
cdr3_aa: CASSHRGGYNEQFF

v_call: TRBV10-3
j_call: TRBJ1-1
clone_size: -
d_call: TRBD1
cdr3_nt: TGTGCCACAGGGGGCACTCGGAACACTGAAGCTTTCTTT
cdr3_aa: CATGGTRNTEAFF

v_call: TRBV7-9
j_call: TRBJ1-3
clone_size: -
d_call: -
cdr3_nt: TGTGCCAGCAGGACCTCCGGGACGGATGGAAACACCATATATTTT
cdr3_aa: CASRTSGTDGNTIYF

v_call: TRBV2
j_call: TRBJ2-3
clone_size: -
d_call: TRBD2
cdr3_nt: TGTGCCAGCAGCGGGACTAGCGGGTTCTCAGATACGCAGTATTTT
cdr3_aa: CASSGTSGFSDTQYF

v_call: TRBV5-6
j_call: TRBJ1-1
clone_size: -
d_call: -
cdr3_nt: TGTGCCAGCAGCTTGGGGGATTTGGGTGGGACTGAAGCTTTCTTT
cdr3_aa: CASSLGDLGGTEAFF

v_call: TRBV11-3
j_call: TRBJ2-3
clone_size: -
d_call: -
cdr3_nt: TGTGCCAGCAGCTTAGCGCTCACAGATACGCAGTATTTT
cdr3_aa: CASSLALTDTQYF

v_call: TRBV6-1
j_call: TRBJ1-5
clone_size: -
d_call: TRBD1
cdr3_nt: TGTGCCAGCAGTGAAACGGCAGGGGGCGCCTTGAATCGGCCCCAGCATTTT
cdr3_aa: CASSETAGGALNRPQHF